What follows are 17 T cell receptor beta chains derived from one specimen sequenced in a study of T cells in women clearing cervical HPV infection. Assay: immunoSEQ multiplex PCR; the TCRdb copy retains only in-frame clones and omits some. Here the sample table reports 15,000 to 20,000 clones. Sequencing input: blood buffy coat. These receptor sequences come from a woman between 18 and 69 years old with a cervical HPV16 infection that either progressed to CIN3+ or cleared (not recorded which).

About this clone: The read ends 3 residues shy of where the CDR3 ends; the end is completed using the germline J gene. The V and J genes are TRBV28 and TRBJ2-7; the D gene is possibly TRBD1 (6 bases). Germline V lookup: CDR1 MDHEN, CDR2 SYDVKM. The CDR3 totals 14 residues. Deletions cut 5 bases from V and 3 bases from J, with 14 bases between. Incomplete CDR3 DNA: TGTGCCAGCAGTACCGGACAGATATTCTACGAG. This codes for CASSTGQIFYE. The entire CDR3 is CASSTGQIFYEQYF.

On this clone itself: The DNA ends 3 residues before the CDR3 does, and the rest of the CDR3 is filled in from the germline J gene. The rearrangement uses TRBV6-2 or TRBV6-3 and TRBJ1-2, with 10 bases identical to TRBD1. Trimming took 10 bases from V and 5 from J; bases not matched to a gene: 10. The CDR3 is 14 residues long. Germline V gives CDR1 MNHEY, CDR2 SVGEGT. CDR3 residues: CATHPGTGDYGYTF. Incomplete CDR3 DNA: TGTGCCACTCATCCCGGGACAGGGGATTATGGC.

Notes on this clone: The read ends 3 residues before the CDR3 terminus; that terminus is restored from the germline J gene. V gene TRBV29-1 combines with J gene TRBJ2-5; 13 bases align to TRBD2. The germline V gene encodes CDR1 SQVTM and CDR2 ANQGSEA. This CDR3 has 16 amino acids. The V segment lost 3 bases and the J segment 1 base; nucleotides outside the gene matches: 5. The CDR3 bases that were read are TGCAGCGTTGAGACTAGCGGGGGGCTCCGCCAAGAGACC. Translated: CSVETSGGLRQET. The entire CDR3 protein is CSVETSGGLRQETQYF.

This CDR3 reads CASIPSGLTYNDYTF. The CDR3 DNA, read in part, is TGTGCCAGCATCCCTAGCGGGCTTACCTACAATGAC. This rearrangement joins TRBV18 to TRBJ1-2; D call uncertain. The read terminates 3 residues before the CDR3 end, so the remaining end is supplied by the germline J gene. CDR1 and CDR2 from the germline V gene are KGHSH and LQKENI. The CDR3 is made up of 15 amino acids.

As regards this clone: The CDR3 end falls 3 residues outside the read, so it is completed with the germline J gene. The gene calls are TRBV2 and TRBJ2-3; the match to TRBD2 covers 8 bases. Germline V gives CDR1 SNHLY, CDR2 FYNNEI. The CDR3 has 16 residues. Here the CDR3 reads CASSEGLTGGDQPQYF. Partial CDR3 DNA: TGTGCCAGCAGTGAAGGTTTGACGGGAGGGGATCAGCCG.

As regards this clone: The read comes to an end 3 residues before the CDR3 does, leaving the germline J gene to fill in the end. V and J are TRBV5-1 and TRBJ1-3; TRBD1 aligns across 7 bases. The germline V gene encodes CDR1 SGHRS and CDR2 YFSETQ. With 4 bases clipped from V and 4 bases from J, the junction kept 5 bases outside the gene matches. The CDR3 is made up of 14 amino acids. This CDR3 reads CASSPGGRGNTIYF. The CDR3 DNA, read in part, is TGCGCCAGCAGCCCAGGGGGTCGGGGAAACACC.

Remarks on this clone: The read terminates 3 residues ahead of where the CDR3 ends, so the germline J gene completes it. This rearrangement joins TRBV11-2 to TRBJ2-7; 7 bases fit TRBD2. The CDR3 extends over 12 amino acids. CDR1 is SGHAT and CDR2 is FQNNGV in the germline V gene. With V trimmed by 5 bases and J by 6 bases, 4 bases remained unmatched. Partial CDR3 DNA: TGTGCCAGCAGCCCGGGCGGGGGCGAG. Its protein product is CASSPGGGE. The CDR3 in full is CASSPGGGEQYF.

Details on this clone: The missing CDR3 end, 3 residues past where the read stops, is filled in from the germline J gene. This rearrangement joins TRBV6-2 or TRBV6-3 to TRBJ2-2; 8 bases fit TRBD2. V was pared by 5 bases and J by 4 bases, with 6 bases of the junction left unmatched. Germline-derived CDR1 and CDR2 are MNHEY and SVGEGT. The CDR3 covers 15 residues. CDR3 amino acids: CASSPPGGITGELFF. The CDR3 DNA, read in part, is TGTGCCAGCAGTCCCCCGGGGGGGATCACCGGGGAG.

As concerns this clone: From the germline J gene comes the end of the CDR3, since the read stops 3 residues before it. The chain links TRBV5-1 to TRBJ2-7; 7 nucleotides agree with TRBD1. Germline V gene lookup returns CDR1 SGHRS and CDR2 YFSETQ. The trim removed 2 bases at V and 4 bases at J, leaving 6 bases unmatched. CDR3 length equals 14 residues. The DNA read from the CDR3 is TGCGCCAGCAGCTTTGACGAACAGGGGTACGAG. Translated: CASSFDEQGYE. The full CDR3 is CASSFDEQGYEQYF.

In regard to this clone: The read falls 3 residues short of the CDR3 end, and the missing part is taken from the germline J gene. The rearrangement links TRBV19 to TRBJ1-2; tentatively, D is TRBD1 (6 bases). The CDR3 has 15 residues. CDR1 LNHDA and CDR2 SQIVND come from the germline V gene (reference sequence). V lost 7 bases and J lost 4, with 19 bases in between. Incomplete CDR3 DNA: TGTGCCAGTACTCGGACAGACGAGAGATTCTATGGC. Encoded protein: CASTRTDERFYG. Given in full, the CDR3 is CASTRTDERFYGYTF. Full variable domain (rest looked up from reference TRBV19 and TRBJ1-2): DGGITQSPKYLFRKEGQNVTLSCEQNLNHDAMYWYRQDPGQGLRLIYYSQIVNDFQKGDIAEGYSVSREKKESFPLTVTSAQKNPTAFYLCASTRTDERFYGYTFGSGTRLTVV.

Remarks on this clone: The read gets to within 3 residues of the CDR3 end, and the germline J gene fills in the rest. This chain links TRBV18 with TRBJ2-7; 8 bases line up with TRBD1. The V and J ends lost 6 bases and 5 bases, in that order; junction bases with no gene match: 9. Germline values: CDR1 KGHSH, CDR2 LQKENI. The CDR3 has 14 residues. The CDR3 sequence: CASSPKDRGHEQYF. CDR3 DNA, as far as it was read: TGTGCCAGCTCCCCTAAAGACAGGGGACACGAG.

Of note for this clone: Read coverage stops 3 residues before the CDR3 terminus; the germline J gene supplies the remainder. The chain carries TRBV30 and TRBJ2-5; unclear D gene. Trimming took off 5 bases at V and 5 bases at J, with 9 bases between the two ends. This CDR3 has 11 residues. Germline V gene data show CDR1 as GTSNPN and CDR2 as SVGIG (reference sequence). Partial CDR3 DNA: TGTGCCTGGGGGCGCCGGGAGACC. Protein: CAWGRRET. The CDR3 as a whole reads CAWGRRETQYF.

CDR3 protein: CSATNGGETQYF. The sequenced part of the CDR3 DNA is TGCAGTGCTACCAACGGGGGAGAGACC. The chain recombines TRBV20-1 with TRBJ2-5; perhaps TRBD2 as D (6 bases). The read terminates 3 residues before the CDR3 end, so the remaining end is supplied by the germline J gene. Trimming pared 4 bases from V and 4 bases from J, leaving 10 bases between. Germline CDR1 DFQATT, CDR2 SNEGSKA (reference sequence). This CDR3 is 12 amino acids long.

As concerns this clone: The read terminates 3 residues before the CDR3 end, so the remaining end is supplied by the germline J gene. V is TRBV6-2 or TRBV6-3 and J is TRBJ2-7; D is unclear. Trimming left V 4 bases short and J 2 bases short, with 9 bases between. The germline V gene encodes CDR1 MNHEY and CDR2 SVGEGT. The CDR3 has 13 residues. The CDR3 region is CASSFGPAYEQYF. The part of the CDR3 DNA that was read is TGTGCCAGCAGTTTTGGGCCAGCCTACGAG.

Worth noting for this clone: Sequencing ends 3 residues short of the CDR3 end; the germline J gene provides the rest. The chain combines TRBV28 with TRBJ2-5; 10 bases map to TRBD2. The CDR3 runs 13 residues. Per the germline V gene, CDR1 is MDHEN and CDR2 is SYDVKM. With V trimmed by 10 bases and J by 4 bases, 6 bases remained unmatched. Here the CDR3 reads CATISSGGETQYF. Partial CDR3 DNA: TGTGCCACCATTTCTAGCGGGGGAGAGACC.

The covered CDR3 bases are TGTGCCAGCAGCAGAACCAACCAGGACACTGAA. Translated: CASSRTNQDTE. The CDR3 in full is CASSRTNQDTEAFF. The V call is TRBV7-2, the J call TRBJ1-1; D gene unclear. The read terminates 3 residues before the CDR3 end, so the remaining end is supplied by the germline J gene. There are 14 residues in the CDR3. Between the trimmed V and J ends, which lost 5 bases and 3 bases, there was a span of 13 bases. Germline loops: CDR1 SGHTA, CDR2 FQGNSA.

Comment on this clone: The read finishes 3 residues shy of the CDR3 end, and the germline J gene is used to complete it. V and J are TRBV6-1 and TRBJ1-5; D possibly corresponds to TRBD1 (6 bases). CDR1 and CDR2 (germline): MNHNS, SASEGT. The CDR3 spans 15 residues. The V end was cut by 4 bases, the J end by 4 bases, with 14 bases between. CDR3 loop: CASSAAQGGNQPQHF. The sequenced CDR3 bases are TGTGCCAGCAGTGCGGCACAGGGTGGTAATCAGCCC.